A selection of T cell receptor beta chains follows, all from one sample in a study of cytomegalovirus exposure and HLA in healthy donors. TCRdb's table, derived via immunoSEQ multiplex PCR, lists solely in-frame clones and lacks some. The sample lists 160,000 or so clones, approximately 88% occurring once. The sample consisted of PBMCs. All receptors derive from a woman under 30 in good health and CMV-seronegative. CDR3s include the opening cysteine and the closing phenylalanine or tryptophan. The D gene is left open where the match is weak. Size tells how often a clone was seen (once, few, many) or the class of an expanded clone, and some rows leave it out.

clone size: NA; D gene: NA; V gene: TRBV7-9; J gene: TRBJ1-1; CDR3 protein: CASSRNPRGGLTEAFF; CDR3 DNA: TGTGCCAGCAGCCGAAACCCTAGGGGGGGTTTGACTGAAGCTTTCTTT
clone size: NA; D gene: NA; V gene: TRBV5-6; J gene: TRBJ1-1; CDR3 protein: CASSLVRGMSTEAFF; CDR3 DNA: TGTGCCAGCAGCTTGGTCCGGGGTATGAGCACTGAAGCTTTCTTT
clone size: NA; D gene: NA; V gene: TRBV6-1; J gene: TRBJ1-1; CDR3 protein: CASSGQQNTEAFF; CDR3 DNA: TGTGCCAGCAGTGGACAACAGAACACTGAAGCTTTCTTT
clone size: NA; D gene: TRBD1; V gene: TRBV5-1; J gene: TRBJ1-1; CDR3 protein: CASSLDRGTEAFF; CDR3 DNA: TGCGCCAGCAGCTTGGACAGGGGTACTGAAGCTTTCTTT
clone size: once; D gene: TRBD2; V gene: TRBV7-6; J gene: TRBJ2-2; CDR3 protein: CASSLALRSGGAPGELFF; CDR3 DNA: TGTGCCAGCAGCTTAGCGCTACGGAGCGGGGGGGCCCCCGGGGAGCTGTTTTTT
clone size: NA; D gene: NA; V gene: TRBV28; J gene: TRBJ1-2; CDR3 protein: CASSLRGTFYGYTF; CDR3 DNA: TGTGCCAGCAGTTTAAGGGGGACCTTCTATGGCTACACCTTC
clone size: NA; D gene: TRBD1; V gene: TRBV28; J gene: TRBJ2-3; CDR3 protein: CASSPGNGQVGADTQYF; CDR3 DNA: TGTGCCAGCAGTCCAGGGAATGGACAGGTGGGGGCAGATACGCAGTATTTT
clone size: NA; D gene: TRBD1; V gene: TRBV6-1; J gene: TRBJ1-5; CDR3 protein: CASRDRGSNQPQHF; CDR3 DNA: TGTGCCAGCAGAGACAGGGGTAGCAATCAGCCCCAGCATTTT
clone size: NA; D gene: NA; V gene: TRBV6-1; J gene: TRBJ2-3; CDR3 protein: CASSLRDSTDTQYF; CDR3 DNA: TGTGCCAGCAGTCTCCGGGACTCCACAGATACGCAGTATTTT
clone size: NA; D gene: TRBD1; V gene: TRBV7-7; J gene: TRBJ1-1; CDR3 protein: CASRTQGARTAEAFF; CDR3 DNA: TGTGCCAGCAGAACTCAGGGGGCCAGAACGGCTGAAGCTTTCTTT
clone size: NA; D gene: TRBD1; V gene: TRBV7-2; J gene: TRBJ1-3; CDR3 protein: CASTLGRGLVGNTIYF; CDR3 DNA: TGTGCCAGCACCTTGGGCAGGGGGTTAGTTGGAAACACCATATATTTT
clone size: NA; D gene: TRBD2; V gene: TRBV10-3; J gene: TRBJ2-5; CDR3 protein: CATSGGEWETQYF; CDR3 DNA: TGTGCCACCTCGGGGGGGGAGTGGGAGACCCAGTACTTC
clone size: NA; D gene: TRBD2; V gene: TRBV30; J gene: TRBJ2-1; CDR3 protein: CAWRAGGINEQFF; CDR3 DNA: TGTGCCTGGAGAGCGGGGGGGATCAATGAGCAGTTCTTC
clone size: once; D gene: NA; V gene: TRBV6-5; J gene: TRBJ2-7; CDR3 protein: CASSLLAGAYEQYF; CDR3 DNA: TGTGCCAGCAGCCTCTTAGCCGGGGCCTACGAGCAGTACTTC
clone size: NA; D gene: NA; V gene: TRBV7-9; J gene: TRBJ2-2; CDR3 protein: CASSFHLRTGELFF; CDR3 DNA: TGTGCCAGCAGCTTTCACCTGCGGACCGGGGAGCTGTTTTTT
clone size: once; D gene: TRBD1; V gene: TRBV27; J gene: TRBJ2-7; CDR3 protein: CASSLSGFGQVGYEQYF; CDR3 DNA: TGTGCCAGCAGTTTATCGGGTTTCGGACAGGTCGGTTACGAGCAGTACTTC
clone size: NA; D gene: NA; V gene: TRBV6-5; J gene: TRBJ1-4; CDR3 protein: CASSLQARNEKLFF; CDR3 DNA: TGTGCCAGCAGTTTACAGGCAAGAAATGAAAAACTGTTTTTT
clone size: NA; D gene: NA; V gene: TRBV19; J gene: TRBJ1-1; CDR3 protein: CASIPRTGQLNTEAFF; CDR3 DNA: TGTGCCAGTATCCCCCGCACTGGACAGTTGAACACTGAAGCTTTCTTT
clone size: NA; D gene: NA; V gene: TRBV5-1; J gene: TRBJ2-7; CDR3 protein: CASSTEWGPSYEQYF; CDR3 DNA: TGCGCCAGCAGCACCGAGTGGGGGCCGTCCTACGAGCAGTACTTC
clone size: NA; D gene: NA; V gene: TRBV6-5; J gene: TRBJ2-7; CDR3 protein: CASSPGGRYEQYF; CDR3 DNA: TGTGCCAGCAGCCCCGGGGGGCGGTACGAGCAGTACTTC
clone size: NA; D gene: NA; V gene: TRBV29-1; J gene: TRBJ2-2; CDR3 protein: CSAGGPNTGELFF; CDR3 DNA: TGCAGCGCTGGAGGGCCTAACACCGGGGAGCTGTTTTTT
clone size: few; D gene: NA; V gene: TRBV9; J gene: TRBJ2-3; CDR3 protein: CASSVGRTGGSTDTQYF; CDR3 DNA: TGTGCCAGCAGCGTAGGGAGGACGGGGGGCAGCACAGATACGCAGTATTTT
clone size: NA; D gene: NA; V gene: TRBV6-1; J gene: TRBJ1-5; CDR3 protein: CASSEGTYYSNQPQHF; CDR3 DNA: TGTGCCAGCAGTGAGGGGACATACTATAGCAATCAGCCCCAGCATTTT
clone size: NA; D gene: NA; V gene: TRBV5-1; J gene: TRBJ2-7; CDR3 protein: CASSPQGFLHEQYF; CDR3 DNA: TGCGCCAGCAGCCCCCAGGGGTTTTTGCACGAGCAGTACTTC
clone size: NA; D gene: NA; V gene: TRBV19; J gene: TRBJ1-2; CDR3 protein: CASSIDYSYGYTF; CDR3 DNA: TGTGCCAGTAGTATAGATTACAGCTATGGCTACACCTTC
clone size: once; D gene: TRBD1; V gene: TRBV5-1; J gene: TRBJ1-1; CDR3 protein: CASSRKPGQGGVGTEAFF; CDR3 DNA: TGCGCCAGCAGCCGGAAACCGGGACAGGGGGGCGTAGGCACTGAAGCTTTCTTT
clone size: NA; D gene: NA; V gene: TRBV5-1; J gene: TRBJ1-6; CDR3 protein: CASSLGQTNSPLHF; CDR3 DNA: TGCGCCAGCAGCCTCGGACAGACTAATTCACCCCTCCACTTT
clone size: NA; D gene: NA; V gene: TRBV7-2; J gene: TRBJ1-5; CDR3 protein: CASSLGGHSNQLQHF; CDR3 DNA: TGTGCCAGCAGCTTAGGAGGGCACTCTAATCAACTCCAGCATTTT
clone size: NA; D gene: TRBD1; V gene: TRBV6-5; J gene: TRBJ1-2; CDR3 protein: CASSLSRQGLEGYTF; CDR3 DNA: TGTGCCAGCAGCCTAAGCCGACAGGGGTTAGAGGGCTACACCTTC
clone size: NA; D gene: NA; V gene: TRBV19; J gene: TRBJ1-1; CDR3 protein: CASTAEQGRKVNTEAFF; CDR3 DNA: TGTGCCAGTACCGCAGAACAGGGACGGAAGGTCAACACTGAAGCTTTCTTT
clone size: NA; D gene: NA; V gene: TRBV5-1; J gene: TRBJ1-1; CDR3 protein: CASSSTSGSRDTEAFF; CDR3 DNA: TGCGCCAGCAGCTCCACTTCGGGGAGTCGGGACACTGAAGCTTTCTTT
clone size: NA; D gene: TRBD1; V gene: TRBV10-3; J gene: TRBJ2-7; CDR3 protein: CATRQGSYEQYF; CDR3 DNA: TGTGCCACCCGACAGGGTAGCTACGAGCAGTACTTC
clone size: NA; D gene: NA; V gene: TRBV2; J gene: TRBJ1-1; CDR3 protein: CASSPTGLNTEAFF; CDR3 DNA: TGTGCCAGCAGTCCTACAGGGCTGAACACTGAAGCTTTCTTT